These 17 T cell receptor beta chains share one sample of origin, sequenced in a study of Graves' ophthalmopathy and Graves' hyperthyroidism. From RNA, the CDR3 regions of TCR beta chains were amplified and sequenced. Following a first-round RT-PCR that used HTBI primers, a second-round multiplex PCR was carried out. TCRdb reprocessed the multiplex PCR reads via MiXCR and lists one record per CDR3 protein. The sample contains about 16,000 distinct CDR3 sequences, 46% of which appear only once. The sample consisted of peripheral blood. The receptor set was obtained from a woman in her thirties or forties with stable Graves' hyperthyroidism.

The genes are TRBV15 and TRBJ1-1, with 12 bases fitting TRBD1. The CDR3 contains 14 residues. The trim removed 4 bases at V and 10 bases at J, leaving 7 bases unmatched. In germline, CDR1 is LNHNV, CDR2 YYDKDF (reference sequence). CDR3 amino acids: CATSTTGQGALAFF. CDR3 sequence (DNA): TGTGCCACCAGCACAACGGGACAGGGGGCTTTAGCTTTCTTT.

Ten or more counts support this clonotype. DNA for the CDR3: TGCAGTGCTATAGACAGGGACAATCAGCCCCAGCATTTT. Translation: CSAIDRDNQPQHF. V gene TRBV20-1 combines with J gene TRBJ1-5; the match to TRBD1 covers 7 bases. Trimming removed 4 bases from V and 3 bases from J; junction bases left unmatched: 3. Per germline, CDR1 DFQATT and CDR2 SNEGSKA (reference sequence). This CDR3 is built from 13 residues.

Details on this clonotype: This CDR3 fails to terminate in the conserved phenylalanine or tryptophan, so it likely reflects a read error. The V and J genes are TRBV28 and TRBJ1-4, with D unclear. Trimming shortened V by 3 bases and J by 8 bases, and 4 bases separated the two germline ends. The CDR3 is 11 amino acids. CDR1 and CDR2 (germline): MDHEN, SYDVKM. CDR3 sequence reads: CASSLQEKLFS. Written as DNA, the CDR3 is TGTGCCAGCAGTTTGCAGGAAAAACTGTTTTCT.

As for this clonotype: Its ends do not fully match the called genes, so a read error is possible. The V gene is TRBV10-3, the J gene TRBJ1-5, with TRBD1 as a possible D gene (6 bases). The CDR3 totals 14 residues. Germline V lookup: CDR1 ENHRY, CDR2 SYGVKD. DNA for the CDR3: TGTGCCATCAGTGCCAGGGGAGGTAATCAGTCCCGGTATTTT. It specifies CAISARGGNQSRYF.

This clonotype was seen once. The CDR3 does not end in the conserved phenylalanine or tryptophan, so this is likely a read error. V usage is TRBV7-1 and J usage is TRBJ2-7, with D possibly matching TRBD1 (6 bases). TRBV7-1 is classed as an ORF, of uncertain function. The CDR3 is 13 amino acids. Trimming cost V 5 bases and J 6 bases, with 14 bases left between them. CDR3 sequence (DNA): TGTGCCAGCAGCAAGGGGGTAACCTGCGAGCAGTACTTA. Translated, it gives CASSKGVTCEQYL.

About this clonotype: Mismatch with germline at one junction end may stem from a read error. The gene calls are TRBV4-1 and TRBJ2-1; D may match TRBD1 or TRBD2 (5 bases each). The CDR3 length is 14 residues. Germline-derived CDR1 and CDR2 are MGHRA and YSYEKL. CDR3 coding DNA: TGCGCCAGTAGCCCTCAATGGGGGAGCAATGAGCAGTTCTTC. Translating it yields CASSPQWGSNEQFF.

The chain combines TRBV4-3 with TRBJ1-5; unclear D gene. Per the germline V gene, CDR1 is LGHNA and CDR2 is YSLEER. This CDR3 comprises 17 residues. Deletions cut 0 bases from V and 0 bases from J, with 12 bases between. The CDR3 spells CASSQEYPTYSNQPQHF. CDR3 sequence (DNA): TGCGCCAGCAGCCAAGAATATCCGACTTATAGCAATCAGCCCCAGCATTTT.

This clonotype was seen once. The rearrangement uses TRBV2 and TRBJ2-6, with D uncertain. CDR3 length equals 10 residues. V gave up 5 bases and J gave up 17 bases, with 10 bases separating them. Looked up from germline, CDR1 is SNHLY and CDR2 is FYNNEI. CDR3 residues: CASSLDGLTF. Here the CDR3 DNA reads TGTGCCAGCAGTCTCGACGGATTGACTTTC.

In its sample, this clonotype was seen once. CDR3 nucleotide sequence: TGTGCCACCAGCACTAGACAATCCTACGAGCAGTACTTC. Its translation is CATSTRQSYEQYF. The chain combines TRBV15 with TRBJ2-7; no definite D call. Per germline, CDR1 LNHNV and CDR2 YYDKDF (reference sequence). Trimming removed 4 bases from V and 1 base from J, with 8 bases in between. This CDR3 is 13 amino acids long.

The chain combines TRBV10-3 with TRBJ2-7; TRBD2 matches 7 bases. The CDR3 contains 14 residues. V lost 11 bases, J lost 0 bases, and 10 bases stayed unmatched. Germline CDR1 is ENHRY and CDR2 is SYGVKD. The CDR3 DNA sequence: TGTGCCGCTTATTCTAGCGGATCCTCCTACGAGCAGTACTTC. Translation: CAAYSSGSSYEQYF.

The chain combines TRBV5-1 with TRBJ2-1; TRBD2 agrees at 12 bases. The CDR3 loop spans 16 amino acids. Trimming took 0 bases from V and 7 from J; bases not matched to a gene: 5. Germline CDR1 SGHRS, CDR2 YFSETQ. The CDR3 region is CASSLGLAGGGNEQFF. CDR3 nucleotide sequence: TGCGCCAGCAGCTTGGGTCTAGCGGGGGGGGGTAATGAGCAGTTCTTC. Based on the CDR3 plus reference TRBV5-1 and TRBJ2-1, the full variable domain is KAGVTQTPRYLIKTRGQQVTLSCSPISGHRSVSWYQQTPGQGLQFLFEYFSETQRNKGNFPGRFSGRQFSNSRSEMNVSTLELGDSALYLCASSLGLAGGGNEQFFGPGTRLTVL.

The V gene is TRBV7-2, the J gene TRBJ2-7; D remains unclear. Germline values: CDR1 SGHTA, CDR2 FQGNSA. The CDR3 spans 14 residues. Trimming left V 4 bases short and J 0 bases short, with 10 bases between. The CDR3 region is CASSSDFSSYEQYF. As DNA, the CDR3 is TGTGCCAGCAGCTCCGACTTTAGCTCCTACGAGCAGTACTTC.

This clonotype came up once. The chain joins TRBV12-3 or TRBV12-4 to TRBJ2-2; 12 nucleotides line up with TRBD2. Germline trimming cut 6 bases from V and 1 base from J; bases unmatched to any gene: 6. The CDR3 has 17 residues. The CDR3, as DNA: TGTGCCAGCAGAACGACGACTAGCGGGGGGAACACCGGGGAGCTGTTTTTT. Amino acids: CASRTTTSGGNTGELFF.

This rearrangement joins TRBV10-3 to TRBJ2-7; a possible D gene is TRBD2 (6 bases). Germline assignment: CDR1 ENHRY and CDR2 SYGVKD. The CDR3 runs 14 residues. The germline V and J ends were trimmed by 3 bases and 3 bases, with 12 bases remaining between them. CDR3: CAISDGQGGYEQYF. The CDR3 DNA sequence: TGTGCCATCAGTGACGGCCAGGGAGGCTACGAGCAGTACTTC.

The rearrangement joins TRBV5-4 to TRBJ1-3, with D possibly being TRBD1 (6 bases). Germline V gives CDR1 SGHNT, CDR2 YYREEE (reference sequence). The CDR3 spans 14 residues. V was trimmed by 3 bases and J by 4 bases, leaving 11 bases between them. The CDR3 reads CASSYGQIGNTIYF. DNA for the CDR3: TGTGCCAGCAGCTACGGACAGATAGGAAACACCATATATTTT.

In nucleotides, the CDR3 is TGTGCCAGCAGTTTCGGGACAGCGAAGCAGTACTTC. This encodes CASSFGTAKQYF. V usage is TRBV12-3 or TRBV12-4 and J usage is TRBJ2-7; 7 nucleotides match TRBD1. The CDR3 loop spans 12 amino acids. V dropped 3 bases and J dropped 8; count of bases not matched to a gene: 4.

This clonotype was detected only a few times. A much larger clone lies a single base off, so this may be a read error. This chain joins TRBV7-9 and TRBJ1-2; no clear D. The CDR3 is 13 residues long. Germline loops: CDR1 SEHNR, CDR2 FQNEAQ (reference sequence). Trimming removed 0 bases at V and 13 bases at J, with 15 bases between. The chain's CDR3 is CASSLARAEKCTF. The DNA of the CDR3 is TGTGCCAGCAGCTTAGCGCGGGCAGAAAAATGCACCTTC.